A few counts support the clone carrying this T cell receptor beta chain. Its antigen is not known. This entry belongs to a study of identical twins. Per the germline V gene, CDR1 is DFQATT and CDR2 is SNEGSKA (reference sequence). Deletions cut 3 bases from V and 2 bases from J, with 15 bases between. This CDR3 has 15 residues. TCRdb recomputed calls from the 5' RACE reads with MiXCR, one row per CDR3 protein. The data show about 530,000 distinct CDR3 sequences, about a fifth seen once. Findings of the study overall: The authors noted that invariant MAIT and iNKT cells could partly confound zero-insertion analyses.

The same sample was also used in a study of yellow fever vaccine responses in identical twins.

The sample taken for sequencing was CD4+ T cells sorted from blood. This rearrangement joins TRBV20-1 to TRBJ2-3; D ambiguous. The source of this sequence is a young woman in good health. The CDR3 sequence: CSASIFRYSTDTQYF. In DNA form, the CDR3 reads TGCAGTGCTAGTATCTTTCGCTATTCCACAGATACGCAGTATTTT.